This T cell receptor (beta chain) was found in a study of CD8 T cells in ankylosing spondylitis. In this sample, this clonotype turned up many times. Its target is not known. CDR1 and CDR2 from the germline V gene are MNHEY and SMNVEV (reference sequence). The length of the CDR3 is 15 residues. Trimming removed 6 bases from V and 3 bases from J, with 18 bases in between. Broader study findings: Earlier literature documents some of the motif variants in reactive arthritis synovial fluid and blood. For ankylosing spondylitis blood, a TCR beta motif of under 10 highly homologous variants appeared characteristic.

Construction of TCR beta libraries was performed using quantitative 5'-RACE with molecular barcodes. From the 5' RACE reads, TCRdb called clonotypes with MiXCR, one entry per CDR3 protein. This sample has some 220,000 distinct CDR3 sequences, with under 12% found just once. The specimen sequenced was blood, either unsorted or a sorted T cell fraction (not recorded which). The chain carries TRBV27 and TRBJ2-7, with D perhaps TRBD1 (5 bases). The sequence derives from a male donor with ankylosing spondylitis or in good health (not recorded which). CDR3 coding DNA: TGTGCCAGCAGCTATACAGGTTTAAGGGGCTACGAGCAGTACTTC. Translated, it gives CASSYTGLRGYEQYF.